This T cell receptor beta chain is from a study of T cell changes during pregnancy in multiple sclerosis. Trimming took off 8 bases at V and 0 bases at J, with 11 bases between the two ends. The CDR3 spans 14 residues. Germline V lookup: CDR1 SNHLY, CDR2 FYNNEI. Sequenced by immunoSEQ multiplex PCR; TCRdb stores in-frame clones only, minus some. Seen here are tens of thousands of clones, just over 90% observed once, and the top ten hold over 0.55%. The input for sequencing was CD4+ T cells from peripheral blood mononuclear cells, taken in the third trimester of pregnancy. The genes are TRBV2 and TRBJ2-4; no definite D call. The receptor comes from a female donor with multiple sclerosis, enrolled in a pregnancy study. Written as DNA, the CDR3 is TGTGCCAGCGGCCTTGATCTAGCCAAAAACATTCAGTACTTC. As protein: CASGLDLAKNIQYF.